The present T cell receptor beta chain was sequenced within a study of blood T cell repertoires in COVID-19. Study summary: COVID-19 samples, acute and convalescent, were from the United States, Italy and Spain. The analysed material was cDNA or gDNA that came from T cells, B-cell-depleted T cells, or PBMCs.

Original analysis: Reference gene primer amplification gave nucleated cell count estimates. TCRdb's copy holds only in-frame clones and misses some; the assay was immunoSEQ multiplex PCR. The V and J calls and clone size are taken from that table; D and trimming were inferred from the DNA. This table holds about 80,000 clones, around four fifths found once. Germline assignment: CDR1 SGDLS and CDR2 YYNGEE. V shed 0 bases and J shed 0 bases, with 10 bases lying between them. The CDR3 sequence is 16 residues long. Material for sequencing was peripheral blood. The chain couples TRBV9 to TRBJ1-3, with D possibly being TRBD1 (6 bases). This receptor was obtained from a human donor in a cohort sampled during active COVID-19. CDR3 sequence reads: CASSVVTGLSGNTIYF. The DNA of the CDR3 is TGTGCCAGCAGCGTAGTGACAGGCCTCTCTGGAAACACCATATATTTT.